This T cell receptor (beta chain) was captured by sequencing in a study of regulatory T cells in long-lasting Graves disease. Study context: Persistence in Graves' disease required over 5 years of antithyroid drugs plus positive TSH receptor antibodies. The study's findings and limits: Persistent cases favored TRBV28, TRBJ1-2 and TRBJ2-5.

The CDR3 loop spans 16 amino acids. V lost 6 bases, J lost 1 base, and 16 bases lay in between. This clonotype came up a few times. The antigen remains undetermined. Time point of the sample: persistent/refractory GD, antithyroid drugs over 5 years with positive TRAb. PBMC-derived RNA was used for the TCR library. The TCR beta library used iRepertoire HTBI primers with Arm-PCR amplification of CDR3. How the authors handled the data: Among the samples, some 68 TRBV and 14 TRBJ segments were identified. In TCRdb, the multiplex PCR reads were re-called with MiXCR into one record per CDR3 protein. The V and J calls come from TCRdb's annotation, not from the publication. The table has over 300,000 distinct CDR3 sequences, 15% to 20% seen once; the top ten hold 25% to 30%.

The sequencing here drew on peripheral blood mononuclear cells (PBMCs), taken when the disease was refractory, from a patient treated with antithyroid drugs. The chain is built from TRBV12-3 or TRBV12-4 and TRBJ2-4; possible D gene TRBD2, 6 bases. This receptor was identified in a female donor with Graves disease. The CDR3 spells CASSPGGSLAKNIQYF. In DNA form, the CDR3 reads TGTGCCAGCAGCCCTGGGGGGTCGTTGGCCAAAAACATTCAGTACTTC.